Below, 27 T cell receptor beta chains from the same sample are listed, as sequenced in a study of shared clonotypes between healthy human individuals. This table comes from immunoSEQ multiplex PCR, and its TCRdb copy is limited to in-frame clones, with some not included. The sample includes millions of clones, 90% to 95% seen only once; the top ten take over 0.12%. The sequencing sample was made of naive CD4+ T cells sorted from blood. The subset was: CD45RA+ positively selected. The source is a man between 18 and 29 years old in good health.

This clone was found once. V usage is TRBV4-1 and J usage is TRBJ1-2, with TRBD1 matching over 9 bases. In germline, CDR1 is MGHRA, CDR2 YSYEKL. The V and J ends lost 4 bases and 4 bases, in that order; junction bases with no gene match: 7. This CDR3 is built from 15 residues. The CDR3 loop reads CASSRRQGERYGYTF. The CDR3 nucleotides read TGCGCCAGCAGCCGAAGACAGGGGGAACGCTATGGCTACACCTTC.

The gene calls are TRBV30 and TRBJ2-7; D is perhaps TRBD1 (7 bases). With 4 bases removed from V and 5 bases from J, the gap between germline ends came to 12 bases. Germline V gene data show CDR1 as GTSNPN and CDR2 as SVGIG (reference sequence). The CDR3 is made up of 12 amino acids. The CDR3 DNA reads TGTGCCTGGACGACAGGGAGGAACGAGCAGTACTTC. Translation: CAWTTGRNEQYF.

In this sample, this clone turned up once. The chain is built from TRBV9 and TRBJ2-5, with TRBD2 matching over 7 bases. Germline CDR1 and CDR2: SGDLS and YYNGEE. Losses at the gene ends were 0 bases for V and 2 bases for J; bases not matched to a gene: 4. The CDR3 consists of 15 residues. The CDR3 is CASSVGDYVQETQYF. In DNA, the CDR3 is TGTGCCAGCAGCGTAGGGGACTATGTTCAAGAGACCCAGTACTTC.

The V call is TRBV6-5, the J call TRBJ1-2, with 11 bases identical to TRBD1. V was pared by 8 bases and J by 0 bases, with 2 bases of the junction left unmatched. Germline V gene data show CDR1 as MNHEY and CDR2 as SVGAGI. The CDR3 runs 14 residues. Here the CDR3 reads CASGTGGSNYGYTF. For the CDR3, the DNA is TGTGCCAGCGGGACAGGGGGATCTAACTATGGCTACACCTTC.

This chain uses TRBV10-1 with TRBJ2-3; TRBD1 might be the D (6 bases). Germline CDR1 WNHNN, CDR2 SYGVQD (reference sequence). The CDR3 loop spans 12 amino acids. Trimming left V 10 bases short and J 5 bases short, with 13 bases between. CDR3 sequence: CATGELGDTQYF. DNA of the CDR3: TGCGCCACAGGGGAGCTGGGAGATACGCAGTATTTT.

CDR3 loop: CASTLTGLVPDTQYF. The DNA for the CDR3 is TGTGCCAGCACCCTGACCGGACTAGTTCCAGATACGCAGTATTTT. The chain recombines TRBV2 with TRBJ2-3; 7 bases fit TRBD2. CDR1 is SNHLY and CDR2 is FYNNEI in the germline V gene. The V gene end was trimmed by 7 bases and the J gene end by 4 bases; junction bases not matched to a gene: 11. The CDR3 extends over 15 amino acids.

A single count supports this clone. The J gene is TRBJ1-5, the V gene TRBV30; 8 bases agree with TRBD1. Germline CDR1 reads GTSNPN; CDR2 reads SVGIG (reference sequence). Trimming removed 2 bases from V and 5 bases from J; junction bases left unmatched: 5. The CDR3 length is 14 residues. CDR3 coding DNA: TGTGCCTGGAGTCCCGGGACAGGTCATCAGCCCCAGCATTTT. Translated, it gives CAWSPGTGHQPQHF. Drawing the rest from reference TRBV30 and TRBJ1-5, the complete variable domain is SQTIHQWPATLVQPVGSPLSLECTVEGTSNPNLYWYRQAAGRGLQLLFYSVGIGQISSEVPQNLSASRPQDRQFILSSKKLLLSDSGFYLCAWSPGTGHQPQHFGDGTRLSIL.

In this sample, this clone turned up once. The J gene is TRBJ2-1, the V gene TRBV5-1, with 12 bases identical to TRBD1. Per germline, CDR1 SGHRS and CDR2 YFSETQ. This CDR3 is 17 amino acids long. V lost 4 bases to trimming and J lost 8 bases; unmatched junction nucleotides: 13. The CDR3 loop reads CASSPTPGTGGRDEQFF. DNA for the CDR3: TGCGCCAGCAGCCCAACCCCCGGGACAGGGGGCAGGGATGAGCAGTTCTTC.

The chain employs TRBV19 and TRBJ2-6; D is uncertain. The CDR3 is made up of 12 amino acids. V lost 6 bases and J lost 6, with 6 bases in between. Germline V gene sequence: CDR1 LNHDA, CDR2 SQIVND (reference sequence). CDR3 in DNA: TGTGCCAGTAGGGCCCTGGCCAACGTCCTGACTTTC. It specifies CASRALANVLTF.

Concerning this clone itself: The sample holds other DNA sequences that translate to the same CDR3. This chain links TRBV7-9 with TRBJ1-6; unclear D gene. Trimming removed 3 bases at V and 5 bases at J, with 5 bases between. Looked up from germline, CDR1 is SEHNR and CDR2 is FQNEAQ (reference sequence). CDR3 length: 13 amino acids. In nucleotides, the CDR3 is TGTGCCAGCAGCTTGACGGATAATTCACCCCTCCACTTT. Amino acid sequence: CASSLTDNSPLHF.

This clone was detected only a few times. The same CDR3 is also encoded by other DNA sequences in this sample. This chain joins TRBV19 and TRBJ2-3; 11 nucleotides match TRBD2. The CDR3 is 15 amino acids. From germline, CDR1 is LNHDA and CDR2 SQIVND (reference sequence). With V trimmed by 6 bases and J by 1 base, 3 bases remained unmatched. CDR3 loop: CASSQTSGGTDTQYF. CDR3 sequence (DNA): TGTGCCAGTAGCCAGACTAGCGGGGGCACAGATACGCAGTATTTT.

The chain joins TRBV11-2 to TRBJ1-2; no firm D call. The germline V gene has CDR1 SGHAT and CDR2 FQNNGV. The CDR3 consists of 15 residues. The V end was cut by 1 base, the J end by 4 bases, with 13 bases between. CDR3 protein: CASSLAGYSGYGYTF. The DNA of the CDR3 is TGTGCCAGCAGCTTAGCAGGCTACAGCGGCTATGGCTACACCTTC. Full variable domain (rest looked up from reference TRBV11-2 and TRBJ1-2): EAGVAQSPRYKIIEKRQSVAFWCNPISGHATLYWYQQILGQGPKLLIQFQNNGVVDDSQLPKDRFSAERLKGVDSTLKIQPAKLEDSAVYLCASSLAGYSGYGYTFGSGTRLTVV.

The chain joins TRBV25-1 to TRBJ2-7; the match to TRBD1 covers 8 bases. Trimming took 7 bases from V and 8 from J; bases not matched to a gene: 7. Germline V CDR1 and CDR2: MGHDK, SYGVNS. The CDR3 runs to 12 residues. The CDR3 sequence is CASTYTGGKQYF. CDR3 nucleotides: TGTGCCAGCACCTATACAGGGGGAAAGCAGTACTTC.

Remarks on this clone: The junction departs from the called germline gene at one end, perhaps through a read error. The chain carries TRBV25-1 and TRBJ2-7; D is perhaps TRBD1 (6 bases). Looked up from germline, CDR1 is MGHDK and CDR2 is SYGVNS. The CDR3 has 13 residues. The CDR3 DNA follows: TGTGCAAGCACTTCCTGGACAGAATACGAGCAGTACTTC. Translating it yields CASTSWTEYEQYF.

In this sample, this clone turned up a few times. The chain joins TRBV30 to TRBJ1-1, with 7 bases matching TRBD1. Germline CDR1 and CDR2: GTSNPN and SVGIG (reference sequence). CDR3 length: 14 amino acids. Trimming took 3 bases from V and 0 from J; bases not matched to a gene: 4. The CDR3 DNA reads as TGTGCCTGGAGGGGACAGTTCATGAACACTGAAGCTTTCTTT. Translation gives CAWRGQFMNTEAFF.

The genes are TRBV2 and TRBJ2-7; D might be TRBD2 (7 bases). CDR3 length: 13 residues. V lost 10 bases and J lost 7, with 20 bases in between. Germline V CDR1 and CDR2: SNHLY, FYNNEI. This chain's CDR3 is CATARQEAGEQYF. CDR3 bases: TGTGCCACCGCGAGACAGGAAGCGGGGGAGCAGTACTTC.

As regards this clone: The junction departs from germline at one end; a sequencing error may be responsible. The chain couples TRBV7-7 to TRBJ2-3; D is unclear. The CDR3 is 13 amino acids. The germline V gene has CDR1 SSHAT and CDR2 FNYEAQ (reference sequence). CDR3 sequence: CASSFDRTDTQYF. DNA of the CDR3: TGTGCTAGCAGCTTCGATCGCACAGATACGCAGTATTTT.

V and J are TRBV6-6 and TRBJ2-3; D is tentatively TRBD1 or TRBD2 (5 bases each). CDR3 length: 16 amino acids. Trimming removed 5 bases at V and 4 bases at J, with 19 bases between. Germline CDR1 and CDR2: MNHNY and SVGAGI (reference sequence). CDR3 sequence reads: CASSQSREPTPDTQYF. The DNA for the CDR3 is TGTGCCAGCAGTCAAAGCAGGGAGCCTACGCCAGATACGCAGTATTTT.

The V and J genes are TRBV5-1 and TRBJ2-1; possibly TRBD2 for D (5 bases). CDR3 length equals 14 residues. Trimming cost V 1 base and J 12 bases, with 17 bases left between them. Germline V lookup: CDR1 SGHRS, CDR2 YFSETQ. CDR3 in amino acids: CASSLRAAPGVQFF. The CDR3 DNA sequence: TGCGCCAGCAGCTTGAGGGCCGCACCCGGGGTGCAGTTCTTC.

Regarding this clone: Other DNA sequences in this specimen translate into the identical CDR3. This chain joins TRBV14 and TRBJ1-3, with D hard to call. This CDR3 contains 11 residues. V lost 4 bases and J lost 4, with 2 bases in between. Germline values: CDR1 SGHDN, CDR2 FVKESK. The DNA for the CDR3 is TGTGCCAGCAGCCCGGGAAACACCATATATTTT. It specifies CASSPGNTIYF.

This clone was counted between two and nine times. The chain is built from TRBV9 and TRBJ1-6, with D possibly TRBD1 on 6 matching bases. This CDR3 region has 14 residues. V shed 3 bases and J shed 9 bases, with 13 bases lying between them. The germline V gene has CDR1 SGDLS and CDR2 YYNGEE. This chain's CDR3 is CASSAGGWSSPLHF. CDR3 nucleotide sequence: TGTGCCAGCAGCGCTGGGGGCTGGAGTTCACCCCTCCACTTT.

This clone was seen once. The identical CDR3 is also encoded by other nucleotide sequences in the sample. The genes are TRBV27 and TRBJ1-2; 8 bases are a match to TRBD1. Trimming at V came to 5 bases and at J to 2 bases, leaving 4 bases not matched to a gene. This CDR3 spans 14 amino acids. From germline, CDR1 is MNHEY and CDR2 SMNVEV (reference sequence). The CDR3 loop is CASSPDRGNYGYTF. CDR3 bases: TGTGCCAGCAGTCCAGACAGGGGAAACTATGGCTACACCTTC.

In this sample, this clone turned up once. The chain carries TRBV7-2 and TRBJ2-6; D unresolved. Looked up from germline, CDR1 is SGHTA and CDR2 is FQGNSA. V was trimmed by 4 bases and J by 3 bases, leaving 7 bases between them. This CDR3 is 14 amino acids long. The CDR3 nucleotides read TGTGCCAGCAGCTGGACGCGTGGGGCCAACGTCCTGACTTTC. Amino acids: CASSWTRGANVLTF.

The CDR3 nucleotides read TGCGCCAGCAGCTTGTCAGGGAGGGAAGAGACCCAGTACTTC. Its protein is CASSLSGREETQYF. The chain uses TRBV5-1 and TRBJ2-5, with 7 bases lining up with TRBD2. Losses at the gene ends were 1 base for V and 3 bases for J; bases not matched to a gene: 3. This CDR3 spans 14 amino acids. Looked up from germline, CDR1 is SGHRS and CDR2 is YFSETQ.

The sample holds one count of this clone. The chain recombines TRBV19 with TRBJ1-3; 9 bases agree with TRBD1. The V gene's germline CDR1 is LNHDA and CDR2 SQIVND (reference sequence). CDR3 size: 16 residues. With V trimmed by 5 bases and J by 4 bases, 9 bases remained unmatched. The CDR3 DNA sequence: TGTGCCAGTAGTCCCCGGGGACAGGGAACGGGAAACACCATATATTTT. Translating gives CASSPRGQGTGNTIYF. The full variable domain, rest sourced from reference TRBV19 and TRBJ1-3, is DGGITQSPKYLFRKEGQNVTLSCEQNLNHDAMYWYRQDPGQGLRLIYYSQIVNDFQKGDIAEGYSVSREKKESFPLTVTSAQKNPTAFYLCASSPRGQGTGNTIYFGEGSWLTVV.

The DNA of the CDR3 is TGTGCCAGCAGCGTGTCCGGGACAGGGTCGGGTGAAAAACTGTTTTTT. As protein: CASSVSGTGSGEKLFF. The V call is TRBV9, the J call TRBJ1-4, with 9 bases that match TRBD1. The CDR3 covers 16 residues. V was pared by 2 bases and J by 7 bases, with 9 bases of the junction left unmatched. CDR1 is SGDLS, CDR2 YYNGEE, per germline.

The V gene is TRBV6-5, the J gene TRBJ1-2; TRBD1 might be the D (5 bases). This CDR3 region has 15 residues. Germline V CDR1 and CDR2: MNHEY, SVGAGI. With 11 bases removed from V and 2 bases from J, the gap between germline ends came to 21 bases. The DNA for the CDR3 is TGTGCCTCGGGGGAAGGGCCGCCCCTCAACTATGGCTACACCTTC. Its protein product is CASGEGPPLNYGYTF.